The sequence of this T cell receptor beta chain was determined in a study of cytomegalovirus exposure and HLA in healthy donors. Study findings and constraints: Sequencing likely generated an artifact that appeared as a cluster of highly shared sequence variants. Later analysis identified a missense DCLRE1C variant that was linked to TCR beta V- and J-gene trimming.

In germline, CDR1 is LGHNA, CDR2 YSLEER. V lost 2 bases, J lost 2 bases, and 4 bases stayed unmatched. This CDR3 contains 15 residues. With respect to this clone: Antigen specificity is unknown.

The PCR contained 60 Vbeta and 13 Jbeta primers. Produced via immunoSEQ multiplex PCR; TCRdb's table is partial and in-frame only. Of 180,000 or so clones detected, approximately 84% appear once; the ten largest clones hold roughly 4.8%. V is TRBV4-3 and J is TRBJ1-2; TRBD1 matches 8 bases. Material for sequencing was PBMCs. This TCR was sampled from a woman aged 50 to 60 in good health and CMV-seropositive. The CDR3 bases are TGCGCCAGCAGCCAAACGACAGGGGCCAACTATGGCTACACCTTC. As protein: CASSQTTGANYGYTF.